This TCR beta chain was identified during a study of shared clonotypes between healthy human individuals. Study-wide results and caveats: Non-shared clonotypes had lower generation probabilities than clonotypes shared by all four sorted-subset donors.

Healthy HIV-negative adults with no recent acute infections or vaccinations were recruited as donors. Only Caucasian adults living in Nashville, Tennessee served as donors. Germline V lookup: CDR1 SGHVS, CDR2 FQNEAQ. The V end lost 1 base, the J end lost 5 bases, and 4 bases lay between the germline ends. The CDR3 extends over 12 amino acids. Only one count was recorded for this clone. As yet, its antigen is unknown. The same CDR3 arises from other DNA sequences in this sample as well. At deep level, the assay was performed. Assay used: immunoSEQ multiplex PCR; TCRdb lists only in-frame clones, some missing. Here the sample spans roughly 2.5 million clones, around nine tenths being singletons.

The sequence derives from a man aged 18 to 35 in good health. The specimen sequenced was naive CD4+ T cells sorted from blood. The subset was: CD45RA+ positively selected. The J gene is TRBJ2-3, the V gene TRBV7-8, with D unclear. This CDR3 is CASSLVGDTQYF. CDR3 nucleotides: TGTGCCAGCAGCTTAGTCGGAGATACGCAGTATTTT.